This is a list of T cell receptor beta chains from one sample in a study of OX40 agonist ivuxolimab in advanced cancers. The table came from immunoSEQ multiplex PCR; TCRdb's copy has only in-frame clones and leaves some out. The sample includes under 85,000 clones, around 90% of them seen just once. This sample comprised CD4+ or CD8+ T cells sorted from blood, obtained in a trial of the OX40 agonist ivuxolimab. The receptors were gathered from an adult with an advanced solid tumor such as melanoma, head and neck, liver or kidney cancer. The CDR3 runs from the conserved cysteine through the conserved F or W. The D gene is left open where the match is weak. Some rows have no size entry. The others give once, few or many, or a class for an expanded clone.

size: NA; D: NA; V: TRBV15; J: TRBJ2-7; CDR3: CATSRDSGVTYEQYF; DNA: TGTGCCACCAGCAGAGATTCGGGGGTGACCTACGAGCAGTACTTC
size: NA; D: NA; V: TRBV5-3; J: TRBJ2-7; CDR3: CARSSHLLCRAYEQYF; DNA: TGTGCCAGAAGCTCACACCTCCTTTGCAGGGCCTACGAGCAGTACTTC
size: NA; D: NA; V: TRBV1; J: TRBJ1-4; CDR3: CTSTGYFRANSPTTNEKLFF; DNA: TGCACCAGTACCGGATACTTCCGGGCGAACTCTCCTACAACTAATGAAAAACTGTTTTTT
size: once; D: NA; V: TRBV28; J: TRBJ1-1; CDR3: CASTLSTANTEAFF; DNA: TGTGCCAGCACCCTATCGACAGCCAACACTGAAGCTTTCTTT
size: NA; D: NA; V: TRBV6-6; J: TRBJ1-2; CDR3: CASRDSARGGYGYTF; DNA: TGTGCCAGCAGAGACTCCGCAAGAGGGGGCTATGGCTACACCTTC
size: NA; D: NA; V: TRBV9; J: TRBJ2-1; CDR3: CASSALLGEQFF; DNA: TGTGCCAGCAGCGCTTTGTTGGGTGAGCAGTTCTTC
size: NA; D: NA; V: TRBV28; J: TRBJ1-2; CDR3: CASSLLTGYGYTF; DNA: TGTGCCAGCAGTTTACTAACAGGCTATGGCTACACCTTC
size: NA; D: NA; V: TRBV27; J: TRBJ2-3; CDR3: CASSRLTDTQYF; DNA: TGTGCCAGCAGCCGACTCACAGATACGCAGTATTTT
size: NA; D: TRBD2; V: TRBV6-4; J: TRBJ2-7; CDR3: CASSTSGSVNEQYF; DNA: TGTGCCAGCAGTACTAGCGGTAGCGTGAACGAGCAGTACTTC
size: NA; D: TRBD2; V: TRBV18; J: TRBJ2-1; CDR3: CASSAFTSGSSDEQFF; DNA: TGTGCCAGCTCAGCCTTCACTAGCGGGAGCAGTGATGAGCAGTTCTTC
size: NA; D: NA; V: TRBV19; J: TRBJ1-4; CDR3: CASSWAPNEKLFF; DNA: TGTGCCAGTAGTTGGGCCCCTAATGAAAAACTGTTTTTT
size: medium-sized; D: NA; V: TRBV6-1; J: TRBJ1-5; CDR3: CASSGAGSQPQHF; DNA: TGTGCCAGCAGTGGAGCAGGGAGTCAGCCCCAGCATTTT
size: NA; D: TRBD1; V: TRBV27; J: TRBJ2-7; CDR3: CASRIRDRTGEQYF; DNA: TGTGCCAGCAGGATCCGGGACAGGACCGGAGAGCAGTACTTC
size: NA; D: NA; V: TRBV6-5; J: TRBJ1-1; CDR3: CASSYQLNTEAFF; DNA: TGTGCCAGCAGTTACCAGTTGAACACTGAAGCTTTCTTT
size: NA; D: TRBD2; V: TRBV30; J: TRBJ2-1; CDR3: CAFSGSLYNEQFF; DNA: TGTGCCTTTAGCGGGAGCCTATACAATGAGCAGTTCTTC
size: NA; D: TRBD1; V: TRBV18; J: TRBJ1-2; CDR3: CASSPNRGDGYTF; DNA: TGTGCCAGCTCACCAAACAGGGGTGATGGCTACACCTTC
size: NA; D: NA; V: TRBV7-6; J: TRBJ1-4; CDR3: CASSLAAGNNEKLFF; DNA: TGTGCCAGCAGCTTAGCAGCAGGGAATAATGAAAAACTGTTTTTT
size: few; D: TRBD1; V: TRBV28; J: TRBJ1-5; CDR3: CASSSLGTGGNQPQHF; DNA: TGTGCCAGCAGTTCGCTCGGGACAGGCGGGAATCAGCCCCAGCATTTT
size: NA; D: TRBD2; V: TRBV4-1; J: TRBJ2-7; CDR3: CASSQDLAGGPGEQYF; DNA: TGCGCCAGCAGCCAAGACTTAGCGGGAGGGCCGGGGGAGCAGTACTTC
size: NA; D: NA; V: TRBV21-1; J: TRBJ2-3; CDR3: CASSSRTSGNSTDTQYF; DNA: TGTGCCAGCAGCTCCCGTACTAGCGGCAACAGCACAGATACGCAGTATTTT
size: NA; D: NA; V: TRBV18; J: TRBJ2-7; CDR3: CASSDVHGPYEQYF; DNA: TGTGCCAGCTCAGATGTTCACGGACCCTACGAGCAGTACTTC
size: NA; D: TRBD2; V: TRBV5-1; J: TRBJ2-3; CDR3: CASSLSAGGPDTQYF; DNA: TGCGCCAGCAGCTTGTCTGCGGGAGGGCCAGATACGCAGTATTTT
size: NA; D: NA; V: TRBV27; J: TRBJ2-3; CDR3: CASRTASGTDTQYF; DNA: TGTGCCAGCAGAACAGCCTCGGGCACAGATACGCAGTATTTT
size: NA; D: NA; V: TRBV2; J: TRBJ2-1; CDR3: CASSEQLVYYNEQFF; DNA: TGTGCCAGCAGTGAACAACTAGTCTATTACAATGAGCAGTTCTTC
size: NA; D: NA; V: TRBV7-7; J: TRBJ2-1; CDR3: CASSLGPGLSSYNEQFF; DNA: TGTGCTAGCAGCTTAGGCCCCGGACTTAGTTCCTACAATGAGCAGTTCTTC
size: once; D: NA; V: TRBV6-1; J: TRBJ1-2; CDR3: CASHKGGGYTF; DNA: TGTGCCAGCCACAAAGGCGGTGGCTACACCTTC
size: NA; D: NA; V: TRBV5-8; J: TRBJ2-1; CDR3: CASSVSRLKGNEQFF; DNA: TGTGCCAGCAGCGTTTCAAGACTTAAAGGCAATGAGCAGTTCTTC
size: NA; D: TRBD1; V: TRBV4-1; J: TRBJ1-6; CDR3: CASNRNLDRADSPLHF; DNA: TGCGCCAGCAACCGCAACTTGGACAGGGCTGATTCACCCCTCCACTTT
size: NA; D: NA; V: TRBV11-3; J: TRBJ2-1; CDR3: CASSLGDRADSYNEQFF; DNA: TGTGCCAGCAGCTTAGGTGATCGAGCGGACTCCTACAATGAGCAGTTCTTC
size: NA; D: NA; V: TRBV25-1; J: TRBJ2-1; CDR3: CASSAPGLLVEQFF; DNA: TGTGCCAGCAGTGCCCCTGGACTTCTCGTAGAGCAGTTCTTC
size: once; D: TRBD2; V: TRBV11-2; J: TRBJ2-7; CDR3: CASSLYGTRYYEQYF; DNA: TGTGCCAGCAGCTTATACGGGACTAGATACTACGAGCAGTACTTC
size: NA; D: TRBD2; V: TRBV5-1; J: TRBJ2-1; CDR3: CASSLASGAYNEQFF; DNA: TGCGCCAGCAGCCTGGCTAGCGGAGCCTACAATGAGCAGTTCTTC